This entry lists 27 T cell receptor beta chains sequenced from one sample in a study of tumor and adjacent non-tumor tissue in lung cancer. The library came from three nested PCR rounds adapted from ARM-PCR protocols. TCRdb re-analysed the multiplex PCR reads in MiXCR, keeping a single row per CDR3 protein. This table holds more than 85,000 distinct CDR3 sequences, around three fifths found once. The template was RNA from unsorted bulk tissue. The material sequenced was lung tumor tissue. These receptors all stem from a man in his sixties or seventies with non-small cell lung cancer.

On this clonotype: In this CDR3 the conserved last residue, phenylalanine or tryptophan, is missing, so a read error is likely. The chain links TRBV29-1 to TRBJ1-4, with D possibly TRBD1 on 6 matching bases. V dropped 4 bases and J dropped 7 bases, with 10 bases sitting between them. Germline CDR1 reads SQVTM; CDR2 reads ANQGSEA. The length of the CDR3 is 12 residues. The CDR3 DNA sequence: TGCAGCGTTGTACAGGGCGGTGAAAAACTGTTTGTA. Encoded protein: CSVVQGGEKLFV.

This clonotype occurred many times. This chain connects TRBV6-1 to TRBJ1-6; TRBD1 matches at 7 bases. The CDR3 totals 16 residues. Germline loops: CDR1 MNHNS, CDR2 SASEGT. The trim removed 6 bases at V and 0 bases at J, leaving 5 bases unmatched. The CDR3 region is CASRDRADSYNSPLHF. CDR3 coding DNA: TGTGCCAGCAGAGACAGGGCAGACTCCTATAATTCACCCCTCCACTTT.

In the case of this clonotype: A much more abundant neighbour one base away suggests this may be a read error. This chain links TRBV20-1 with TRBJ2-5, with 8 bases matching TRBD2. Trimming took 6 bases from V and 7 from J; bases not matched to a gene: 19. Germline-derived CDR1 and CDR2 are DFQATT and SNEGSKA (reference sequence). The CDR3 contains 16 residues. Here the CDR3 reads CSAPTPSGGLRATQYF. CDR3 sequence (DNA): TGCAGTGCCCCTACCCCCAGCGGGGGATTACGAGCGACCCAGTACTTC.

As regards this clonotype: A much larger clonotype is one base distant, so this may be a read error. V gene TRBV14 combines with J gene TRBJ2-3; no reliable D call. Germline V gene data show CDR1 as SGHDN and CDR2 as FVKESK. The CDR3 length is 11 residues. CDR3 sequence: CDSSRADTQYF. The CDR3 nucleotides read TGTGACAGCAGCCGGGCAGATACGCAGTATTTT.

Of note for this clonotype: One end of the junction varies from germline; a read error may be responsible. CDR3: CASSQRLLNKDTQYF. In DNA form, the CDR3 reads TGCGCTAGCAGCCAAAGACTCCTGAACAAAGATACGCAGTATTTT. The chain joins TRBV4-1 to TRBJ2-3; D is ambiguous. CDR1 MGHRA and CDR2 YSYEKL come from the germline V gene. The CDR3 is made up of 15 amino acids.

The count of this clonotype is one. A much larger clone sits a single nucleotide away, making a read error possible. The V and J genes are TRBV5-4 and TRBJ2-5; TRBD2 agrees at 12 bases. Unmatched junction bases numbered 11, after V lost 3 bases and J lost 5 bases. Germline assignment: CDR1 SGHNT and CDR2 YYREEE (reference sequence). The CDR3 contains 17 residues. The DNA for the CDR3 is TGTGCCAGCAGCTACCGGACTAGCGGGATAAGAGTCGAGACCCAGTACTTC. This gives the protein CASSYRTSGIRVETQYF.

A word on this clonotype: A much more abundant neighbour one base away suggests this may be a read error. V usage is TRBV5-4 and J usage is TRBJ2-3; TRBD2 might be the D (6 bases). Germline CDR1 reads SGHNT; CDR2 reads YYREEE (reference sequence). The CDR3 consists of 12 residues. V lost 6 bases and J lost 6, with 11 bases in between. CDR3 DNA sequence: TGTGCCAGCAACGGACTACGGGATACGCAGTATTTT. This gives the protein CASNGLRDTQYF.

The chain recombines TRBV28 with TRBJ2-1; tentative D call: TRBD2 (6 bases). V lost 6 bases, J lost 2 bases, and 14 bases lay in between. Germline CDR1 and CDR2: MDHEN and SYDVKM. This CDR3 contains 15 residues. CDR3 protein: CASRRVGGTYNEQFF. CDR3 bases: TGTGCCAGCAGACGAGTGGGAGGCACCTACAATGAGCAGTTCTTC.

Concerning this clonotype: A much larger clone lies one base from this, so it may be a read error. The CDR3 nucleotides are TGTGCCAGCAGCCGAGTGGCTAGCGGGCCGAGCACAGATACGCAGTATTTT. Translating gives CASSRVASGPSTDTQYF. This chain links TRBV4-2 with TRBJ2-3; 8 positions agree with TRBD2. The CDR3 is 17 residues long. CDR1 LGHNA and CDR2 YNFKEQ come from the germline V gene. V lost 4 bases, J lost 0 bases, and 9 bases stayed unmatched.

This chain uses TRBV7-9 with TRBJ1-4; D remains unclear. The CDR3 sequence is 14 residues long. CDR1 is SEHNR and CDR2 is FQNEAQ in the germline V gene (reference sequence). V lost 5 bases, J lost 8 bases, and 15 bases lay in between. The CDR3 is CASSNPGSREKLFF. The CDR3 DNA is TGTGCCAGCAGCAACCCGGGAAGCCGGGAAAAACTGTTTTTT.

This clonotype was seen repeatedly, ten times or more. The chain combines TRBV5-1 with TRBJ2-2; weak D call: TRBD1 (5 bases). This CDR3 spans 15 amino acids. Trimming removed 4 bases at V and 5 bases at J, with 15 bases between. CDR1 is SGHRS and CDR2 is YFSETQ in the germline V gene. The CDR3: CASSQLSRGTGELFF. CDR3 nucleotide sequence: TGCGCCAGCAGCCAACTTTCTAGGGGTACCGGGGAGCTGTTTTTT. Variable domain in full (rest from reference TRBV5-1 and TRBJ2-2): KAGVTQTPRYLIKTRGQQVTLSCSPISGHRSVSWYQQTPGQGLQFLFEYFSETQRNKGNFPGRFSGRQFSNSRSEMNVSTLELGDSALYLCASSQLSRGTGELFFGEGSRLTVL.

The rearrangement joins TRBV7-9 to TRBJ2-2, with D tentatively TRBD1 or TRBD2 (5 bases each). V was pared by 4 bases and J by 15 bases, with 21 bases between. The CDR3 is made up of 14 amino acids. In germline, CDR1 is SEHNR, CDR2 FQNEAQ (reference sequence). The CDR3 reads CASSSFRTAGAMFF. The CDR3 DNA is TGTGCCAGCAGCTCATTCAGAACGGCCGGGGCGATGTTTTTT.

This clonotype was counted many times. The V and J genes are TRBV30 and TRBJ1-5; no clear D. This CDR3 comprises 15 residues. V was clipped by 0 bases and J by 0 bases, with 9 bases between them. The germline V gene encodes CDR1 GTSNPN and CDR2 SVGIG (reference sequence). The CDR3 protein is CAWSVPTYSNQPQHF. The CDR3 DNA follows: TGTGCCTGGAGTGTACCGACATATAGCAATCAGCCCCAGCATTTT.

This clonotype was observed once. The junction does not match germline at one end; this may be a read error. CDR3 DNA sequence: TGTGCCAGCAGCTCCCCGAGGGAAAGAGGGGGCTCTGAGGCCAATGTCCTGACTTTC. Protein product: CASSSPRERGGSEANVLTF. The genes are TRBV11-2 and TRBJ2-6, with 7 bases matching TRBD1. The CDR3 is 19 amino acids. Germline V lookup: CDR1 SGHAT, CDR2 FQNNGV.

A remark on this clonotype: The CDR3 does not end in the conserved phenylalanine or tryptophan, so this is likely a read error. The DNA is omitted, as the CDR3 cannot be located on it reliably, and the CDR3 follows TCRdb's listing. The CDR3 spells CAGSLGGRETQYL. This sequence joins TRBV4-2 and TRBJ2-5; TRBD1 is taken as the D call from the table, unchecked against the DNA. The CDR3 numbers 13 amino acids, ends counted. Germline CDR1 reads LGHNA; CDR2 reads YNFKEQ.

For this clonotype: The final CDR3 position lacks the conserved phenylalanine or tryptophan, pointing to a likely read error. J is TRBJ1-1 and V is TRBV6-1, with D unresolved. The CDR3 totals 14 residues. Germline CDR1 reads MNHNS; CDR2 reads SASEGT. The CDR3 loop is CANSGRVVGTEAFS. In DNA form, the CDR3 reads TGTGCCAACAGTGGAAGAGTCGTCGGCACTGAAGCTTTCTCT.

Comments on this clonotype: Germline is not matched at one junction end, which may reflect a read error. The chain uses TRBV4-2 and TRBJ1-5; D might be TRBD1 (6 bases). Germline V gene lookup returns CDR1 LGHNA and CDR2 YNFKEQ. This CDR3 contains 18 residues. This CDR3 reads CTSSKGRMQGMSNQPQHF. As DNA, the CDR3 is TGTACCAGCAGCAAAGGGAGGATGCAGGGGATGAGTAATCAGCCCCAGCATTTT.

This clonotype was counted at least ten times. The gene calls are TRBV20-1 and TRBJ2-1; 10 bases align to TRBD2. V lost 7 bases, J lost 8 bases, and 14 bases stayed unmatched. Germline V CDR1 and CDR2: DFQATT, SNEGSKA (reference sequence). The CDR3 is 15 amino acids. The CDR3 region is CSVSPSGRANYEQFF. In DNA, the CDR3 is TGCAGTGTTTCACCCAGCGGGAGGGCCAACTATGAGCAGTTCTTC.

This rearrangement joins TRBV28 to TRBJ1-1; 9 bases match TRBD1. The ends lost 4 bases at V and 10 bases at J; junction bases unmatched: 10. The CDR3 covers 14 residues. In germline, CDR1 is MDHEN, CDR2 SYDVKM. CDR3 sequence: CASSSSRDRVIAFF. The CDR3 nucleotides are TGTGCCAGCAGTTCATCCCGGGACAGGGTCATAGCTTTCTTT.

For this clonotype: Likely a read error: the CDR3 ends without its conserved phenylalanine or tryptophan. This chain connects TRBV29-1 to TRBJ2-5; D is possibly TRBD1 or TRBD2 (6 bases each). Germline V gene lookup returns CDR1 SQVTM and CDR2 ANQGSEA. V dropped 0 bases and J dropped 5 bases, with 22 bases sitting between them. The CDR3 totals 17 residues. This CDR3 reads CSVEDRYGTREAETQYL. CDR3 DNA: TGCAGCGTTGAAGACCGCTATGGGACAAGGGAGGCGGAGACCCAGTACTTA.

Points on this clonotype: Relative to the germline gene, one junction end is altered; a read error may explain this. CDR3 residues: CAISESSGSQAQHF. The CDR3 coding sequence is TGTGCCATTAGTGAGTCATCTGGATCTCAGGCCCAGCATTTT. The chain employs TRBV10-3 and TRBJ1-5; no reliable D call. CDR1 and CDR2 from the germline V gene are ENHRY and SYGVKD. The CDR3 has 14 residues.

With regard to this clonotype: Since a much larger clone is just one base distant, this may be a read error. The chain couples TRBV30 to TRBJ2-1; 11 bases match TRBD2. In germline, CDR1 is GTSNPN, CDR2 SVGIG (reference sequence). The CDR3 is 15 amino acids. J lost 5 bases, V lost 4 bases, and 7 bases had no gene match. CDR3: CAWNSGRGRDNEQFF. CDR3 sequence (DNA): TGTGCCTGGAATAGCGGGAGGGGCCGAGACAATGAGCAGTTCTTC.

CDR3 sequence reads: CASSLDTGYEQYF. The CDR3, as DNA: TGTGCCAGCAGCTTAGACACGGGATACGAGCAGTACTTC. V gene TRBV11-2 combines with J gene TRBJ2-7, with D possibly being TRBD2 (5 bases). The CDR3 has 13 residues. Trimming stripped 0 bases from V and 4 bases from J, with 7 bases between. CDR1 is SGHAT, CDR2 FQNNGV, per germline.

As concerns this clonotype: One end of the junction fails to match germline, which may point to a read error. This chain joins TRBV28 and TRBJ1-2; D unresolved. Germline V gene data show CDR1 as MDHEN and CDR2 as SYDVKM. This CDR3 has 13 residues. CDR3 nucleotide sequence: TGTGCCACCAGTTTACCGGATAACTATGGCTACACCTTC. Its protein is CATSLPDNYGYTF.

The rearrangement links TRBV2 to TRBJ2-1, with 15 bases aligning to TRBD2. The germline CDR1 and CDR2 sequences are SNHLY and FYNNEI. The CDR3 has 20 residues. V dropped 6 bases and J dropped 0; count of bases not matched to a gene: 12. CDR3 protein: CASSAMGLAGGPSSYNEQFF. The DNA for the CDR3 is TGTGCCAGCAGCGCTATGGGACTAGCGGGAGGACCGAGCTCCTACAATGAGCAGTTCTTC.

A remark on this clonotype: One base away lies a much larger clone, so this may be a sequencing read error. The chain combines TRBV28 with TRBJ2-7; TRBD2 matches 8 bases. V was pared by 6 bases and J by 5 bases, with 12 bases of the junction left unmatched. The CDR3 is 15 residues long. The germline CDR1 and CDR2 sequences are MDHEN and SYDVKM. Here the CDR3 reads CASSSGGEGRHEQYF. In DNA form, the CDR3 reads TGTGCCAGCAGCTCGGGGGGGGAGGGGAGACACGAGCAGTACTTC.

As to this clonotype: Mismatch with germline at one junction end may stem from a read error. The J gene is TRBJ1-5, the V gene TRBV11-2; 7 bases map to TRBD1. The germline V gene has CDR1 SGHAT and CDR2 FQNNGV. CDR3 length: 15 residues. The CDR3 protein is CASSFSRDSWQSQHF. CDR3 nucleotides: TGTGCCAGCAGCTTTTCAAGGGACAGTTGGCAGTCCCAACATTTT.